A single sample gave rise to the 15 T cell receptor beta chains below, sequenced in a study of regulatory T cells in long-lasting Graves disease. Arm-PCR of CDR3 regions and iRepertoire HTBI primers were used to build TCR beta libraries. From the multiplex PCR reads, TCRdb called clonotypes with MiXCR, one entry per CDR3 protein. The sample lists 400,000 to 500,000 distinct CDR3 sequences, under 25% occurring once. Documented time point: persistent/refractory GD, antithyroid drugs over 5 years with positive TRAb. Researchers made the TCR library from RNA that was extracted from PBMCs. This specimen consisted of peripheral blood mononuclear cells (PBMCs), obtained when the disease was refractory, from a patient treated with antithyroid drugs. The receptors stem from a female donor with Graves disease.

Ten or more counts support this clonotype. V is TRBV12-3 or TRBV12-4 and J is TRBJ1-5, with unresolved D. The CDR3 sequence is 15 residues long. V lost 8 bases and J lost 2, with 16 bases in between. The CDR3 reads CASALLGGGNQPQHF. CDR3 nucleotides: TGTGCCAGCGCCCTACTGGGAGGCGGCAATCAGCCCCAGCATTTT.

This clonotype has more than one count but fewer than ten. The rearrangement joins TRBV6-5 to TRBJ2-7; 8 positions agree with TRBD2. CDR3 size: 14 residues. From germline, CDR1 is MNHEY and CDR2 SVGAGI. Trimming cost V 0 bases and J 3 bases; bases outside gene matches: 1. CDR3 DNA sequence: TGTGCCAGCAGTTACTCCAGCGGGAGCTACGAGCAGTACTTC. Its protein is CASSYSSGSYEQYF.

This clonotype was observed once. The rearrangement links TRBV28 to TRBJ2-7, with no clear D. This CDR3 region has 13 residues. V lost 7 bases and J lost 2, with 12 bases in between. Germline CDR1 is MDHEN and CDR2 is SYDVKM. The CDR3 region has the DNA TGTGCCAGCAAGGCCACAGTGCCCTACGAGCAGTACTTC. Its translation: CASKATVPYEQYF.

With regard to this clonotype: A read error is the likely source, as a far larger clone sits one nucleotide away. This chain uses TRBV28 with TRBJ2-4, with 10 bases fitting TRBD1. The assigned J gene may be wrong: the sequence end matches TRBJ1-2 better. Germline V gives CDR1 MDHEN, CDR2 SYDVKM. This CDR3 has 16 amino acids. The CDR3 region is CASSFTTGGDWLSYTF. The CDR3 DNA sequence: TGTGCCAGCAGTTTCACGACAGGGGGCGATTGGTTAAGCTACACCTTC.

This clonotype was seen ten or more times. The chain carries TRBV7-6 and TRBJ1-1; 7 bases are a match to TRBD1. V lost 1 base to trimming and J lost 4 bases; unmatched junction nucleotides: 3. The CDR3 totals 14 residues. Germline V gene data show CDR1 as SGHVS and CDR2 as FNYEAQ. CDR3 DNA sequence: TGTGCCAGCAGCTTAGGACAGGGTTCCACTGAAGCTTTCTTT. It encodes CASSLGQGSTEAFF.

This clonotype turned up a few times. DNA of the CDR3: TGTGCCAGCAGCTTGATTTCAGCTGACTATGGCTACACCTTC. It specifies CASSLISADYGYTF. V and J are TRBV5-5 and TRBJ1-2; D unclear. The CDR3 contains 14 residues. Germline V gene sequence: CDR1 SGHKS, CDR2 YYEKEE (reference sequence). Deletions cut 1 base from V and 3 bases from J, with 10 bases between.

The chain joins TRBV20-1 to TRBJ1-3, with 9 bases fitting TRBD1. Looked up from germline, CDR1 is DFQATT and CDR2 is SNEGSKA (reference sequence). The CDR3 spans 15 residues. V lost 6 bases to trimming and J lost 4 bases; unmatched junction nucleotides: 10. The CDR3 DNA is TGCAGTGCCAGTAGGGGACAGGGTGGAGGAAACACCATATATTTT. This translates into CSASRGQGGGNTIYF.

The V and J genes are TRBV27 and TRBJ2-7, with 7 bases identical to TRBD1. There are 17 residues in the CDR3. Trimming cost V 4 bases and J 0 bases; bases outside gene matches: 12. The germline gives CDR1 MNHEY, CDR2 SMNVEV (reference sequence). The CDR3 coding sequence is TGTGCCAGCAGTTCCGAATACGGCGACAGGGACTCCTACGAGCAGTACTTC. Translated: CASSSEYGDRDSYEQYF.

Ten or more counts support this clonotype. This sequence joins TRBV20-1 and TRBJ1-5; 7 nucleotides line up with TRBD1. V shed 0 bases and J 7 bases; nucleotides not matched to a gene: 12. The CDR3 extends over 16 amino acids. Germline V gives CDR1 DFQATT, CDR2 SNEGSKA (reference sequence). The DNA of the CDR3 is TGCAGTGCTAGAGATTCACGACAGGGAGACGAACAGCCCCAGCATTTT. This sequence encodes CSARDSRQGDEQPQHF.

This clonotype came up many times. This chain links TRBV10-3 with TRBJ2-7; no definite D call. V shed 3 bases and J shed 3 bases, with 9 bases lying between them. This CDR3 has 13 amino acids. CDR1 and CDR2 (germline): ENHRY, SYGVKD. The CDR3 DNA follows: TGTGCCATCAGTGACAGACCACTCTACGAGCAGTACTTC. Residues: CAISDRPLYEQYF.

This clonotype was seen a handful of times. The chain is built from TRBV6-2 or TRBV6-3 and TRBJ2-4, with TRBD2 identical over 11 bases. J gave up 0 bases and V 0 bases, and 7 bases lay outside the gene matches. The CDR3 runs 19 residues. CDR1 is MNHEY, CDR2 SVGEGT, per germline. CDR3 DNA sequence: TGTGCCAGCAGTTACTCTTCCCCTAGCGGGAGGATAGCCAAAAACATTCAGTACTTC. Its translation is CASSYSSPSGRIAKNIQYF.

This clonotype was counted only a few times. The chain has TRBV14 and TRBJ1-2; D remains unclear. The CDR3 spans 14 residues. V was trimmed by 0 bases and J by 7 bases, leaving 12 bases between them. From germline, CDR1 is SGHDN and CDR2 FVKESK. This chain's CDR3 is CASSQEGGARGYTF. As DNA, the CDR3 is TGTGCCAGCAGCCAAGAAGGAGGCGCGCGTGGCTACACCTTC.

With regard to this clonotype: A much larger clone differs from this one at a single base, so this may be a read error. The chain carries TRBV7-9 and TRBJ1-1; D is unresolved. CDR1 is SEHNR, CDR2 FQNEAQ, per germline (reference sequence). The CDR3 loop spans 12 amino acids. CDR3 bases: TGTGGCAGCAGCGGCACCGGGACTGAAGCTTTCTTT. Translation: CGSSGTGTEAFF. Using reference TRBV7-9 and TRBJ1-1 for the parts outside the CDR3, the full variable domain is DTGVSQNPRHKITKRGQNVTFRCDPISEHNRLYWYRQTLGQGPEFLTYFQNEAQLEKSRLLSDRFSAERPKGSFSTLEIQRTEQGDSAMYLCGSSGTGTEAFFGQGTRLTVV.

This chain uses TRBV6-2 or TRBV6-3 with TRBJ2-6; no definite D call. The ends were cut back, 2 bases at V and 2 bases at J, with 10 bases in the middle. The CDR3 sequence is 16 residues long. Germline assignment: CDR1 MNHEY and CDR2 SVGEGT. The CDR3 spells CASSYPRTPGANVLTF. The CDR3 DNA follows: TGTGCCAGCAGTTACCCCAGGACCCCTGGGGCCAACGTCCTGACTTTC.

This clonotype was seen repeatedly, ten times or more. V is TRBV6-1 and J is TRBJ1-1; D is uncertain. This CDR3 has 14 amino acids. Per the germline V gene, CDR1 is MNHNS and CDR2 is SASEGT. The ends were cut back, 7 bases at V and 4 bases at J, with 16 bases in the middle. The CDR3 is CASKRAGSATEAFF. CDR3 bases: TGTGCCAGCAAAAGGGCGGGGTCTGCCACTGAAGCTTTCTTT.